Here is one T cell receptor (beta chain) with its context. Its antigen is not known. The data originate from a study of memory CD4+ T cells and cytomegalovirus serostatus. Overall study results and limits: Each of 60 to 80 CMV-associated TCRbeta sequences occurred in one to five individuals. The CMV-associated TCR signature appears largely within the CD4+ memory repertoire.

Profiled with immunoSEQ multiplex PCR; TCRdb holds only in-frame clones, not every one. The sample lists 80,000 to 100,000 clones; 80% were seen once. This CDR3 region has 14 residues. The germline V gene has CDR1 WSHSY and CDR2 SAAADI. The V gene end was trimmed by 8 bases and the J gene end by 6 bases; junction bases not matched to a gene: 5. The sort gate was single viable CD3+CD4+CD8-CD45RO+ cells for memory CD4+ T cells. Sequencing was carried out using memory CD4+ T cells from blood. This receptor was taken from an adult in good health and CMV-seropositive. V usage is TRBV10-2 and J usage is TRBJ2-1; 12 nucleotides match TRBD2. The CDR3: CASRLAGVFNEQFF. CDR3 sequence (DNA): TGCGCCAGCCGACTAGCGGGAGTGTTCAATGAGCAGTTCTTC.